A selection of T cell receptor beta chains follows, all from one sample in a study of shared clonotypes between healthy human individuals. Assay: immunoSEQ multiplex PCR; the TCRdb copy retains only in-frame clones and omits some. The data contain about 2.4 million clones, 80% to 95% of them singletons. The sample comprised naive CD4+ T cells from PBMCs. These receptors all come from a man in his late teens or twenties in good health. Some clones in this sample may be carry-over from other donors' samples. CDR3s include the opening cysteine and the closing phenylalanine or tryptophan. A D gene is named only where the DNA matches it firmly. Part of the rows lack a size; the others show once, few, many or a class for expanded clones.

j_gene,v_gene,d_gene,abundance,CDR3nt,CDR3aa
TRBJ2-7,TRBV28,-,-,TGTGCCAGCAGTTCGTACCGTGATGTTAGCGAGCAGTACTTC,CASSSYRDVSEQYF
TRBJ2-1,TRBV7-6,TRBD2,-,TGTGCCAGCAGCTTAAGTGTCACGGGGGGTGAGCAGCTCTTC,CASSLSVTGGEQLF
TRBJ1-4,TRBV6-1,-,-,TGTGCCAGCAGTGATTCGGCTAATGAAAAACTGTTTTTT,CASSDSANEKLFF
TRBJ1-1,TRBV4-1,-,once,TGCGCCAGCAGCCACGAAACAGGGCGCAGTGTTGAAGCTTTCTTT,CASSHETGRSVEAFF
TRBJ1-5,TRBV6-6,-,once,TGTGCCAGCAGTTACCTGCCACAGGGAAATCAGCCCCAGCATTTT,CASSYLPQGNQPQHF
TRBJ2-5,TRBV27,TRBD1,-,TGTGCCAGCAGTTTCACTGTCGCTGGGGCAGGGGGAATGGAGACCCAGTACTTC,CASSFTVAGAGGMETQYF
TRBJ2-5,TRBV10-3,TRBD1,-,TGTGCCATCAGTGAGTCGAGGGGGCTGGGAGAGACCCAGTACTTC,CAISESRGLGETQYF
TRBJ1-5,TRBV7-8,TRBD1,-,TGTGCCAGCAGCTTAGGGGACAGGGGTTGGCAGCCCCAGCATTTT,CASSLGDRGWQPQHF
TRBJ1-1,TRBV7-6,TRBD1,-,TGTGCCAGCAGCCCCGGGACAGCCAACACTGAAGCTTTCTTT,CASSPGTANTEAFF
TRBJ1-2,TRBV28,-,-,TGTGCCAGCAGTTATGGGTATGGCTACACCTTC,CASSYGYGYTF
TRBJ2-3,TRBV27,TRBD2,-,TGTGCCAGCAGGCGTCTAGCGGGAGGGCCCTCGGCAGATACGCAGTATTTT,CASRRLAGGPSADTQYF
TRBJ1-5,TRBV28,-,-,TGTGCCAGCAGTTTTAGGTGGAGCAATCAGCCCCAGCATTTT,CASSFRWSNQPQHF
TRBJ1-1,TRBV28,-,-,TGTGCCAGCAGTTTTCCCCGTTACACTGAAGCTTTCTTT,CASSFPRYTEAFF
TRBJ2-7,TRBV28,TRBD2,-,TGTGCCAGCAAATGGGCGGGAGGAGGCTACGAGCAGTACTTC,CASKWAGGGYEQYF
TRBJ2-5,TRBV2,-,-,TGTGCCAGCAACGAACGTGGGACCCAGTACTTC,CASNERGTQYF
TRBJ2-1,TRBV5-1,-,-,TGCGCCAGCAGTCTTCGCCTACAGGGACATGAGCAGTTCTTC,CASSLRLQGHEQFF
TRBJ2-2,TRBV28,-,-,TGTGCCAGCAGTTTACGACCAGAGAACACCGGGGAGCTGTTTTTT,CASSLRPENTGELFF
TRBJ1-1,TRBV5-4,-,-,TGTGCCAGCAGCTTGGGACAGGAATTGAACACTGAAGCTTTCTTT,CASSLGQELNTEAFF
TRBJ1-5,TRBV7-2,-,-,TGTGCCAGCAGCTTAGCGCGGGGAGATCAGCCCCAGCATTTT,CASSLARGDQPQHF
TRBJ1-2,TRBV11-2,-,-,TGTGCCAGCAGCTTAGAGATCGGGGGAACGGGCTACACCTTC,CASSLEIGGTGYTF
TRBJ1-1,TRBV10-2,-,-,TGCGCCAGCAGTGATTCGACAAGCACTGAAGCTTTCTTT,CASSDSTSTEAFF
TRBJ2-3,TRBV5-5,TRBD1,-,TGTGCCAGCAGCGCACGGACAGGGGGCAACACAGATACGCAGTATTTT,CASSARTGGNTDTQYF
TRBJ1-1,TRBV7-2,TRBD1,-,TGTGCCAGTTCACCCGGGACAGCGAACACTGAAGCTTTCTTT,CASSPGTANTEAFF
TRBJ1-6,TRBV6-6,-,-,TGTGCCAGCAGTCAGACTTTTGGCAATTCACCCCTCCACTTT,CASSQTFGNSPLHF
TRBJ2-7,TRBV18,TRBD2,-,TGTGCCAGCTCACCTGGGACTAGCGGTTCCTACGAGCAGTACTTC,CASSPGTSGSYEQYF
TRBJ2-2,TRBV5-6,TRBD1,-,TGTGCCAGCAGCCTGGACAGGGCCACCGCGGGCACCGGGGAGCTGTTTTTT,CASSLDRATAGTGELFF
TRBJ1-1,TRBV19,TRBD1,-,TGTGCCAGTGCCTGGGACAGCAACACTGAAGCTTTCTTT,CASAWDSNTEAFF
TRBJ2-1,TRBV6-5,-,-,TGTGCCAGCAGCGCGATGGTTCTAGGGGGTGAGCAGTTCTTC,CASSAMVLGGEQFF
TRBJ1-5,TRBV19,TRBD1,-,TGTGCCAGTAGCCCGGGACAGTTTAGCAATCAGCCCCAGCATTTT,CASSPGQFSNQPQHF
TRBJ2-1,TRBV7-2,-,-,TGTGCCAGCAGCTTAAGATGGGGGTCCCCCTACAATGAGCAGTTCTTC,CASSLRWGSPYNEQFF
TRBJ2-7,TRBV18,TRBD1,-,TGTGCCAGCTCGGGGAGGACAGGGGACTTCTTCTACGAGCAGTACTTC,CASSGRTGDFFYEQYF
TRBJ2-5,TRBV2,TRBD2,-,TGTGCCAGCAGTGGGACTAGCGGGAGGATCGAGACCCAGTACTTC,CASSGTSGRIETQYF
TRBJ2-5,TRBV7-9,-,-,TGTGCCAGCAGCCTTGACATGATAAGAGGGGAGACCCAGTACTTC,CASSLDMIRGETQYF
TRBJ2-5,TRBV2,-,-,TGTGCCAGCAAAGTGGAAACCCTCAAAGAGACCCAGTACTTC,CASKVETLKETQYF
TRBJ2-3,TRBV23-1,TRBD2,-,TGCGCCAGCATCCTAGCGGGGGTCCGACAAGGCACAGATACGCAGTATTTT,CASILAGVRQGTDTQYF
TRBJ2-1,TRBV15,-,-,TGTGCCACCAGCAGAGAGGGTGTAGCGAGCTCCTACAATGAGCAGTTCTTC,CATSREGVASSYNEQFF
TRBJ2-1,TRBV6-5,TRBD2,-,TGTGCCAGCAGTTACACCCTTAGCGGGAGTAGCGATGAGCAGTTCTTC,CASSYTLSGSSDEQFF
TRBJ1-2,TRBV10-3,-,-,TGTGCCATCAGTGAGTCAGGGCAGGTCTATGGCTACACCTTC,CAISESGQVYGYTF
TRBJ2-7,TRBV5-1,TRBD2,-,TGCGCCAGCAGCTTGGGAATTAGCGGGCGTACCTACGAGCAGTACTTC,CASSLGISGRTYEQYF
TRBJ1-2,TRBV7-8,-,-,TGTGCCAGCAGCTTAGTTGGGGGATTTCGTGGCTACACCTTC,CASSLVGGFRGYTF
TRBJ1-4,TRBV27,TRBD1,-,TGTGCCAGCAGTTTAACGAGGGGGCGTGGTAATGAAAAACTGTTTTTT,CASSLTRGRGNEKLFF
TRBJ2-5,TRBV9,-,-,TGTGCCAGCAGCGTGGGGGGACCCGGAGAGACCCAGTACTTC,CASSVGGPGETQYF
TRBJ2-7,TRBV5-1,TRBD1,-,TGCGCCAGCAGCGGCGGACAGGGGGCCTACGAGCAGTACTTC,CASSGGQGAYEQYF
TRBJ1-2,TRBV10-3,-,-,TGTGCCATCAGTCCTGACACGGCCGGGGGCTACACCTTC,CAISPDTAGGYTF
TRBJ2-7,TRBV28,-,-,TGTGCCAGCGCGACAGTACCCTACGAGCAGTACTTC,CASATVPYEQYF
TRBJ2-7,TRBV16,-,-,TGTGCCAGCAGCCAATATTATGACAACTACGAGCAGTACTTC,CASSQYYDNYEQYF
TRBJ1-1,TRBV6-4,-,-,TGTGCCAGCAGTACCCCCGGACACCCGAACACTGAAGCTTTCTTT,CASSTPGHPNTEAFF
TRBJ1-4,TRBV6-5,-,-,TGTGCCAGCTCGAGGTGGGCTAATGAAAAACTGTTTTTT,CASSRWANEKLFF
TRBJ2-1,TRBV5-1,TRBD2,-,TGCGCCAGCAGCTTAGGGACTAGTTCCTACAATGAGCAGTTCTTC,CASSLGTSSYNEQFF
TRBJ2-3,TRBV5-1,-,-,TGCGCCAGCAGTTCGGACTCCGACACAGATACGCAGTATTTT,CASSSDSDTDTQYF
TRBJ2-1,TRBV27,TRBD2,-,TGTGCCAGCAGTTTACTCGGACTAGCGGGAAACAATGAGCAGTTCTTC,CASSLLGLAGNNEQFF
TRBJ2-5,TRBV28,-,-,TGTGCCAGCAGGGAAGGGAGCGGCCACCAAGAGACCCAGTACTTC,CASREGSGHQETQYF
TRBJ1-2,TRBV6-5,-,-,TGTGCCAGCAGCGTCACAGGTCTAGCTAACTATGGCTACACCTTC,CASSVTGLANYGYTF
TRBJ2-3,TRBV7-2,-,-,TGTGCCAGCAGCTTAGTCGGTGGGTCTAGCACAGATACGCAGTATTTT,CASSLVGGSSTDTQYF
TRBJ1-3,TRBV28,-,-,TGTGCCAGCAGTTTCCCGCCAGGACAAAGATCTGGAAACACCATATATTTT,CASSFPPGQRSGNTIYF